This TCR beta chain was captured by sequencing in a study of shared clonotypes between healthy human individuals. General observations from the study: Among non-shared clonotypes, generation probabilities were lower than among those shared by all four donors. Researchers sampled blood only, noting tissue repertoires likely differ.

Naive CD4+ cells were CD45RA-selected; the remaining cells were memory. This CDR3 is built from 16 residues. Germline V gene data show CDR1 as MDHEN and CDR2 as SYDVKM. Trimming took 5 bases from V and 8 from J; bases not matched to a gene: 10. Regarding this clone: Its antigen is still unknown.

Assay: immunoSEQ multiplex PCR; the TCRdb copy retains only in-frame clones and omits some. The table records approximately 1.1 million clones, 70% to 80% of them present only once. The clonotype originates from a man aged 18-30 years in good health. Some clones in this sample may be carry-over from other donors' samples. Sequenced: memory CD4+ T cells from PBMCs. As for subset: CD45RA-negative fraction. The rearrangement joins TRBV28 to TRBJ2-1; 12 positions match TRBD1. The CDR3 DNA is TGTGCCAGCAGTACCCCGGGACAGGGGGCGCCGGATGAGCAGTTCTTC. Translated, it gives CASSTPGQGAPDEQFF.